This T cell receptor (beta chain) was identified during a study of T cell changes during pregnancy in multiple sclerosis. The CDR3 consists of 16 residues. Trimming at V came to 2 bases and at J to 2 bases, leaving 4 bases not matched to a gene. Germline CDR1 is MNHGY and CDR2 is SVAAGI. The assay was immunoSEQ multiplex PCR, and TCRdb's table has in-frame clones only and misses some. The sample yields tens of thousands of clones, 90% seen once. The receptor comes from a female donor in good health, enrolled as a control in a pregnancy study. Sequenced material: peripheral blood, taken in the third trimester of pregnancy. V gene TRBV6-9 combines with J gene TRBJ2-7; 12 nucleotides agree with TRBD1. CDR3 sequence reads: CASSYGRDRGPYEQYF. For the CDR3, the DNA is TGTGCCAGCAGTTATGGCCGGGACAGGGGGCCCTACGAGCAGTACTTC.